The T cell receptor (beta chain) described here comes from a study of early T cells in non-severe SARS-CoV-2 infection. Background on the study: With bulk RNA from unsorted whole blood as input, sequencing yielded unpaired chains.

Germline V gives CDR1 DFQATT, CDR2 SNEGSKA (reference sequence). The CDR3 loop spans 13 amino acids. Trimming left V 4 bases short and J 1 base short, with 10 bases between. A few counts support this clonotype. Attached unique molecular identifiers marked individual cDNA molecules. TCRdb reprocessed the 5' RACE reads with MiXCR, giving one entry per CDR3 protein. The sample lists tens of thousands of distinct CDR3 sequences, under 4% seen once, with roughly 8% in the top ten. This receptor was obtained from an adult who was a healthcare worker with PCR-confirmed SARS-CoV-2 infection or an uninfected control (not recorded which). This sequence joins TRBV20-1 and TRBJ1-1; D is perhaps TRBD1 (5 bases). Sequencing input: whole blood. The CDR3 nucleotides read TGCAGTGCTACGGCAAGGGGGAACACTGAAGCTTTCTTT. Its protein is CSATARGNTEAFF.